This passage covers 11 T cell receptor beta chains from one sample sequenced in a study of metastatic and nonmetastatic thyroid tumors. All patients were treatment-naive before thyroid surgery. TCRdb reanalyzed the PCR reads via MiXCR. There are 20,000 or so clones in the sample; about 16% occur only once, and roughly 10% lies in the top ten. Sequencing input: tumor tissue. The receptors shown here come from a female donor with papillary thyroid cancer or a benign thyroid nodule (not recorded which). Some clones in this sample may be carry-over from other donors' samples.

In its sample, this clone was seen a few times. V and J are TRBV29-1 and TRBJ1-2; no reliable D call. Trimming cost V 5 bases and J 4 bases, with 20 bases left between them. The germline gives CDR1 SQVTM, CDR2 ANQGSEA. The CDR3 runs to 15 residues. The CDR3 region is CSVSSSGSLFYGYTF. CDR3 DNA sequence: TGCAGCGTTTCGTCATCTGGCAGTCTCTTCTATGGCTACACCTTC.

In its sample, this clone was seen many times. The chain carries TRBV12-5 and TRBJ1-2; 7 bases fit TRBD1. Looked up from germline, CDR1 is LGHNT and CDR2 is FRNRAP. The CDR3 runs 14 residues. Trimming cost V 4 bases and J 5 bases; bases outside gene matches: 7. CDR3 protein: CASGWGDRVYGYTF. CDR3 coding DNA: TGTGCTAGTGGTTGGGGTGACAGGGTGTATGGCTACACCTTC.

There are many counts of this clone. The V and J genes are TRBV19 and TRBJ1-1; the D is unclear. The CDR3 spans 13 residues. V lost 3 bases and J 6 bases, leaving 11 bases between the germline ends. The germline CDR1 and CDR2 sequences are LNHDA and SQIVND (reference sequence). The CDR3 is CASSMLAGSEAFF. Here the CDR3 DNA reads TGTGCCAGTAGTATGCTTGCCGGATCTGAAGCTTTCTTT. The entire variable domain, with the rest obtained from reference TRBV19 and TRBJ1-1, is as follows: DGGITQSPKYLFRKEGQNVTLSCEQNLNHDAMYWYRQDPGQGLRLIYYSQIVNDFQKGDIAEGYSVSREKKESFPLTVTSAQKNPTAFYLCASSMLAGSEAFFGQGTRLTVV.

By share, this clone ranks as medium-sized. CDR3: CASSQEPLAQRGYEQYF. CDR3 coding DNA: TGCGCCAGCAGCCAAGAGCCCCTAGCCCAACGAGGCTACGAGCAGTACTTC. This chain joins TRBV4-1 and TRBJ2-7; possible D gene TRBD2, 5 bases. The V end lost 0 bases, the J end lost 3 bases, and 18 bases lay between the germline ends. The CDR3 has 17 residues. Germline V gene sequence: CDR1 MGHRA, CDR2 YSYEKL.

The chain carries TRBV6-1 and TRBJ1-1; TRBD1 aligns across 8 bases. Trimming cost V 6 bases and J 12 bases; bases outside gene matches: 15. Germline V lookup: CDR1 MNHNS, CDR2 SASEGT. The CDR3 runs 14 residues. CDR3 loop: CASRGDRLGAGSFF. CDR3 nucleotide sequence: TGTGCCAGCAGGGGGGACAGGCTGGGGGCTGGATCTTTCTTT.

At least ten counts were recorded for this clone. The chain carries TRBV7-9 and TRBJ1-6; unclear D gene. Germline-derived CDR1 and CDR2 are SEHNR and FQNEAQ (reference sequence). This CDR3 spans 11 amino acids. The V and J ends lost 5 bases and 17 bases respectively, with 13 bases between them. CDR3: CASSGDTAIHF. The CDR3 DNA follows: TGTGCCAGCAGCGGAGACACGGCTATCCACTTT.

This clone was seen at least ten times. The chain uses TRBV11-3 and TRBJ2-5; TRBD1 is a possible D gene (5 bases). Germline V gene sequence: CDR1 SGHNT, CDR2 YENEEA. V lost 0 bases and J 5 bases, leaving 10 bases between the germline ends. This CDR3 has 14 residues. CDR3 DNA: TGTGCCAGCAGCTTAGAAGGGGCCGAGGAGACCCAGTACTTC. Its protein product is CASSLEGAEETQYF.

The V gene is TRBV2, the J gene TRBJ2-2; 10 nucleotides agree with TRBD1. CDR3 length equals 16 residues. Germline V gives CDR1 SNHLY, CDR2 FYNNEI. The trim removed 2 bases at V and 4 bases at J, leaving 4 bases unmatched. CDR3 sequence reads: CASSELDRGSTGELFF. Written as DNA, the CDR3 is TGTGCCAGCAGTGAACTGGACAGGGGGAGCACCGGGGAGCTGTTTTTT.

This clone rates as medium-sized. The CDR3 loop reads CASSPGGGFSTDTQYF. CDR3 in DNA: TGCGCCAGCAGCCCCGGGGGCGGATTCAGCACAGATACGCAGTATTTT. The chain employs TRBV4-1 and TRBJ2-3; D may be TRBD1 or TRBD2 (6 bases each). The CDR3 covers 16 residues. The germline V gene has CDR1 MGHRA and CDR2 YSYEKL. Trimming took 4 bases from V and 0 from J, leaving 14 bases between them.

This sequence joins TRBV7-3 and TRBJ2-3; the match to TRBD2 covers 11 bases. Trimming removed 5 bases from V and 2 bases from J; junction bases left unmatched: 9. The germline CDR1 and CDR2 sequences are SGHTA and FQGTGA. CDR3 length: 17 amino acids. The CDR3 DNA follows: TGTGCCAGCAGCCCCACAGGGACTAGCGGACACACAGATACGCAGTATTTT. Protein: CASSPTGTSGHTDTQYF.

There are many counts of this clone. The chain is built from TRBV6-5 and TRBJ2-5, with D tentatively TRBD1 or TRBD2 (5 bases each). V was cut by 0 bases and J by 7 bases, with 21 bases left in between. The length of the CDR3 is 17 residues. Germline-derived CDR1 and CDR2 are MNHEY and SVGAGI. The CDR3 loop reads CASSYSGDLTKSWTQYF. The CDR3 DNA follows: TGTGCCAGCAGTTACTCTGGGGACCTCACCAAGAGTTGGACCCAGTACTTC.